This TCR beta chain was recovered during a study of T cell repertoires in cytomegalovirus infection. The wider study: Matching HLA type, along with CMV infection, was indicated by public TCR beta signatures. Notes on the study in general: HLA-C-restricted TCR beta clonotypes specific for CMV led the ex vivo response.

From the reads, TCRdb called clonotypes with MiXCR, one entry per CDR3 protein. Here the sample spans about 180,000 distinct CDR3 sequences, about a sixth being singletons. This clonotype appeared a few times. The antigen is not known. This clonotype was obtained from a human donor in good health (CMV status not recorded). Some clones in this sample may be carry-over from other donors' samples. Input material: CD8+ T cells from PBMCs.

This chain's CDR3 is CASSTRDARIETEAFF. The CDR3 DNA sequence: TGTGCCAGCAGTACCCGGGACGCGCGAATTGAGACTGAAGCTTTCTTT. The chain combines TRBV6-2 or TRBV6-3 with TRBJ1-1, with D possibly being TRBD1 (5 bases). CDR1 and CDR2 from the germline V gene are MNHEY and SVGEGT. The CDR3 runs to 16 residues. Deletions cut 5 bases from V and 5 bases from J, with 21 bases between.